Listed here are 17 T cell receptor beta chains from one sample, sequenced in a study of T cell repertoires in ileal Crohn's disease. Stated time point: neoterminal ileum biopsy at postoperative endoscopy, about 6 months after surgery. The protocol was immunoSEQ multiplex PCR, while the TCRdb copy is restricted to in-frame clones and leaves out a portion. This sample has some 390 clones; roughly 92% occur once, and the top ten carry 14%. The sample taken for sequencing was ileal tissue. Receptors were obtained from an adult with Crohn's disease.

V usage is TRBV7-9 and J usage is TRBJ1-6; D is unclear. With 5 bases removed from V and 7 bases from J, the gap between germline ends came to 6 bases. The CDR3 contains 12 residues. The germline gives CDR1 SEHNR, CDR2 FQNEAQ (reference sequence). CDR3 sequence (DNA): TGTGCCAGCAGCGACTCGAATTCACCCCTCCACTTT. Amino acids: CASSDSNSPLHF.

This sequence joins TRBV6-6 and TRBJ2-2; D ambiguous. The CDR3 is made up of 13 amino acids. V was trimmed by 5 bases and J by 6 bases, leaving 10 bases between them. Germline CDR1 is MNHNY and CDR2 is SVGAGI (reference sequence). CDR3 amino acids: CASSGISSGELFF. CDR3 DNA sequence: TGTGCCAGCAGTGGCATTAGTTCCGGGGAGCTGTTTTTT.

The rearrangement links TRBV6-1 to TRBJ1-1, with unresolved D. CDR3 length: 11 amino acids. The V end was cut by 6 bases, the J end by 3 bases, with 5 bases between. Germline assignment: CDR1 MNHNS and CDR2 SASEGT. This CDR3 reads CASREYTEAFF. In DNA, the CDR3 is TGTGCCAGCAGGGAATACACTGAAGCTTTCTTT.

The chain uses TRBV7-9 and TRBJ1-2, with TRBD1 matching 11 bases. V shed 5 bases, J shed 4 bases, and the junction held 3 bases outside the gene matches. Germline CDR1 SEHNR, CDR2 FQNEAQ (reference sequence). The CDR3 runs 14 residues. The CDR3 here is CASSEGQGGYGYTF. Here the CDR3 DNA reads TGTGCCAGCAGCGAGGGACAGGGGGGCTATGGCTACACCTTC.

This chain joins TRBV13 and TRBJ1-2; a weak D match, TRBD1 (6 bases). Germline V gives CDR1 PRHDT, CDR2 FYEKMQ (reference sequence). This CDR3 spans 14 amino acids. Trimming pared 5 bases from V and 5 bases from J, leaving 15 bases between. CDR3 nucleotides: TGTGCCAGCAGCCCGCCGTTAGGGGGGTATGGCTACACCTTC. This sequence encodes CASSPPLGGYGYTF.

Only a few counts were recorded for this clone. The V gene is TRBV6-1, the J gene TRBJ1-5, with no clear D. Deletions cut 2 bases from V and 5 bases from J, with 4 bases between. The CDR3 consists of 12 residues. The germline CDR1 and CDR2 sequences are MNHNS and SASEGT. In DNA, the CDR3 is TGTGCCAGCAGTGAATTGGATCAGCCCCAGCATTTT. Translating it yields CASSELDQPQHF.

This chain connects TRBV7-2 to TRBJ2-1; tentative D call: TRBD1 (6 bases). The CDR3 has 12 residues. Trimming took 10 bases from V and 6 from J, leaving 13 bases between them. Germline-derived CDR1 and CDR2 are SGHTA and FQGNSA. In DNA, the CDR3 is TGTGCCACCCGGACGGACAGCAATGAGCAGTTCTTC. This translates into CATRTDSNEQFF. Supplemented by reference TRBV7-2 and TRBJ2-1, the full variable domain reads GAGVSQSPSNKVTEKGKDVELRCDPISGHTALYWYRQSLGQGLEFLIYFQGNSAPDKSGLPSDRFSAERTGGSVSTLTIQRTQQEDSAVYLCATRTDSNEQFFGPGTRLTVL.

This rearrangement joins TRBV9 to TRBJ2-1; D gene unclear. CDR3 length equals 11 residues. Per germline, CDR1 SGDLS and CDR2 YYNGEE. Deletions cut 4 bases from V and 9 bases from J, with 8 bases between. As DNA, the CDR3 is TGTGCCAGCAGCCGGCATTCTGAGCAGTTCTTC. Translating gives CASSRHSEQFF.

This clone came up once. The chain employs TRBV27 and TRBJ2-7; 10 positions agree with TRBD1. The germline CDR1 and CDR2 sequences are MNHEY and SMNVEV (reference sequence). J lost 6 bases, V lost 5 bases, and 10 bases had no gene match. CDR3 length: 15 amino acids. CDR3 nucleotides: TGTGCCAGCAGTCCCACGCCGGGACAGGGGTTCGAGCAGTACTTC. Protein product: CASSPTPGQGFEQYF.

The chain couples TRBV4-2 to TRBJ1-1; D might be TRBD1 (5 bases). Trimming took 0 bases from V and 1 from J, leaving 9 bases between them. CDR1 is LGHNA, CDR2 YNFKEQ, per germline. The length of the CDR3 is 15 residues. The CDR3 loop reads CASSQDTRGNTEAFF. CDR3 sequence (DNA): TGTGCCAGCAGCCAAGATACGAGGGGGAACACTGAAGCTTTCTTT.

The chain has TRBV5-1 and TRBJ2-1, with TRBD2 as a possible D gene (6 bases). V was clipped by 1 base and J by 2 bases, with 13 bases between them. The CDR3 runs to 16 residues. Looked up from germline, CDR1 is SGHRS and CDR2 is YFSETQ. The CDR3 sequence is CASSLSGGVAYNEQFF. CDR3 DNA sequence: TGCGCCAGCAGCTTGAGTGGCGGGGTCGCCTACAATGAGCAGTTCTTC.

Comment on this clone: Sequence at one end of the junction differs from germline and may be a read error. The chain couples TRBV11-2 to TRBJ1-2; D is unresolved. Germline loops: CDR1 SGHAT, CDR2 FQNNGV. CDR3 length: 11 amino acids. The CDR3 spells CASSLVTAPAF. In nucleotides, the CDR3 is TGTGCCAGCAGCTTAGTAACGGCCCCTGCTTTC.

The V call is TRBV28, the J call TRBJ1-5; D unresolved. The CDR3 runs 15 residues. The germline CDR1 and CDR2 sequences are MDHEN and SYDVKM. Trimming removed 7 bases from V and 0 bases from J, with 13 bases in between. The CDR3 DNA reads TGTGCCAGCACCAACAATAGGGCTAGCAATCAGCCCCAGCATTTT. This encodes CASTNNRASNQPQHF.

The rearrangement uses TRBV19 and TRBJ2-1; no reliable D call. The CDR3 runs to 14 residues. The germline V gene encodes CDR1 LNHDA and CDR2 SQIVND (reference sequence). The V end lost 5 bases, the J end lost 0 bases, and 8 bases lay between the germline ends. The CDR3 region has the DNA TGTGCCAGTAGTTTAACGAACTCCTACAATGAGCAGTTCTTC. This codes for CASSLTNSYNEQFF.

V gene TRBV18 combines with J gene TRBJ1-5; maybe TRBD1 (5 bases). CDR1 and CDR2 from the germline V gene are KGHSH and LQKENI. V was pared by 5 bases and J by 4 bases, with 9 bases between. The CDR3 loop spans 13 amino acids. CDR3 region: CASSSGGNQPQHF. The CDR3 nucleotides are TGTGCCAGCTCATCGGGGGGTAATCAGCCCCAGCATTTT.

This sequence joins TRBV6-5 and TRBJ2-7, with 7 bases aligning to TRBD2. J was trimmed by 3 bases and V by 7 bases; bases with no gene match: 0. CDR3 length equals 11 residues. The germline V gene encodes CDR1 MNHEY and CDR2 SVGAGI. The DNA of the CDR3 is TGTGCCAGCAAGCGGGGCTACGAGCAGTACTTC. It encodes CASKRGYEQYF.

This clone was seen just once. The chain employs TRBV6-5 and TRBJ1-1; no reliable D call. Germline CDR1 MNHEY, CDR2 SVGAGI. The CDR3 has 13 residues. Deletions cut 2 bases from V and 5 bases from J, with 9 bases between. Here the CDR3 DNA reads TGTGCCAGCAGTTACCGAGGAAATACTGAAGCTTTCTTT. The encoded protein is CASSYRGNTEAFF.